The 21 T cell receptor beta chains below come from one sample, sequenced in a study of blood T cell repertoires in COVID-19. Measured with immunoSEQ multiplex PCR; TCRdb has only the in-frame clones, and not every one. Among some 250,000 clones, about nine tenths were seen once, and the ten largest hold less than 20%. Sequenced: PBMCs or T cells enriched from blood (not recorded which). The receptors come from a man in his late teens or twenties who had recovered from COVID-19.

This clone was seen only a few times. The J gene is TRBJ2-3, the V gene TRBV5-3; 9 bases are a match to TRBD1. TRBV5-3 is an ORF, and what it does is uncertain. The V segment lost 3 bases and the J segment 1 base; nucleotides outside the gene matches: 3. This CDR3 comprises 15 residues. CDR3 sequence: CARSSRQGGTDTQYF. The CDR3 DNA follows: TGTGCCAGAAGCTCAAGACAGGGGGGCACAGATACGCAGTATTTT.

The chain has TRBV7-9 and TRBJ1-2; D gene unclear. Trimming took off 1 base at V and 0 bases at J, with 6 bases between the two ends. The CDR3 has 14 amino acids. Germline values: CDR1 SEHNR, CDR2 FQNEAQ (reference sequence). DNA for the CDR3: TGTGCCAGCAGCTTAGGTCAGACTAACTATGGCTACACCTTC. Translating gives CASSLGQTNYGYTF. The full variable domain, rest sourced from reference TRBV7-9 and TRBJ1-2, is DTGVSQNPRHKITKRGQNVTFRCDPISEHNRLYWYRQTLGQGPEFLTYFQNEAQLEKSRLLSDRFSAERPKGSFSTLEIQRTEQGDSAMYLCASSLGQTNYGYTFGSGTRLTVV.

CDR3 DNA: TGCGCCAGCACCGACAGAGTGAACACTGAAGCTTTCTTT. This codes for CASTDRVNTEAFF. The J gene is TRBJ1-1, the V gene TRBV5-1; possible D gene TRBD1, 5 bases. CDR1 is SGHRS, CDR2 YFSETQ, per germline. V was trimmed by 6 bases and J by 0 bases, leaving 9 bases between them. The CDR3 sequence is 13 residues long.

V usage is TRBV15 and J usage is TRBJ2-7; 8 bases align to TRBD2. With 1 base clipped from V and 1 base from J, the junction kept 6 bases outside the gene matches. CDR1 is LNHNV and CDR2 is YYDKDF in the germline V gene (reference sequence). CDR3 length: 16 residues. The CDR3 region is CATSRGVSGGSYEQYF. The CDR3 nucleotides read TGTGCCACCAGCAGAGGAGTCAGCGGGGGTTCCTACGAGCAGTACTTC.

A single count supports this clone. This rearrangement joins TRBV7-9 to TRBJ2-6; tentative D call: TRBD2 (5 bases). The CDR3 contains 15 residues. V lost 2 bases and J lost 2, with 7 bases in between. Germline values: CDR1 SEHNR, CDR2 FQNEAQ (reference sequence). The CDR3 loop reads CASSLSGTGANVLTF. In DNA form, the CDR3 reads TGTGCCAGCAGCTTAAGCGGAACTGGGGCCAACGTCCTGACTTTC.

This clone was recorded once. The rearrangement links TRBV23-1 to TRBJ1-5; 7 positions agree with TRBD1. TRBV23-1 is labeled an ORF, and its function is uncertain. The V and J ends lost 3 bases and 3 bases, in that order; junction bases with no gene match: 8. The CDR3 has 16 residues. The CDR3 region has the DNA TGCGCCAGCAGTCATATGTGGGACAGAATCAATCAGCCCCAGCATTTT. Encoded protein: CASSHMWDRINQPQHF.

V gene TRBV7-6 combines with J gene TRBJ2-2, with 11 positions matching TRBD2. Trimming cost V 6 bases and J 1 base; bases outside gene matches: 1. There are 15 residues in the CDR3. The germline gives CDR1 SGHVS, CDR2 FNYEAQ. In DNA form, the CDR3 reads TGTGCCAGCAGGGGACTAGCGGTGAACACCGGGGAGCTGTTTTTT. Amino acid sequence: CASRGLAVNTGELFF.

CDR3 coding DNA: TGCGCCAGCAGCCAAGATCACTACAATGAGCAGTTCTTC. This translates into CASSQDHYNEQFF. The chain is built from TRBV4-1 and TRBJ2-1; D is unclear. The V and J ends lost 0 bases and 3 bases respectively, with 3 bases between them. Germline V gives CDR1 MGHRA, CDR2 YSYEKL. This CDR3 comprises 13 residues.

The rearrangement joins TRBV18 to TRBJ2-5; D is unclear. Looked up from germline, CDR1 is KGHSH and CDR2 is LQKENI. Trimming left V 5 bases short and J 2 bases short, with 3 bases between. The CDR3 covers 11 residues. CDR3 protein: CASSTQETQYF. CDR3 nucleotides: TGTGCCAGCTCAACACAAGAGACCCAGTACTTC. Full variable domain (remainder filled in from reference TRBV18 and TRBJ2-5): NAGVMQNPRHLVRRRGQEARLRCSPMKGHSHVYWYRQLPEEGLKFMVYLQKENIIDESGMPKERFSAEFPKEGPSILRIQQVVRGDSAAYFCASSTQETQYFGPGTRLLVL.

This clone showed up just once. This chain joins TRBV10-3 and TRBJ2-1; D possibly corresponds to TRBD2 (6 bases). Deletions cut 8 bases from V and 0 bases from J, with 14 bases between. Germline loops: CDR1 ENHRY, CDR2 SYGVKD. The CDR3 runs to 15 residues. The DNA of the CDR3 is TGTGCCATCGGCTCTAGCGCTAGCTCCTACAATGAGCAGTTCTTC. Residues: CAIGSSASSYNEQFF.

As to this clone: This may be a read error: a much more frequent sequence differs by one nucleotide. The chain employs TRBV5-6 and TRBJ2-7, with 10 bases lining up with TRBD1. V gave up 4 bases and J gave up 3 bases; unmatched junction bases: 4. CDR3 length: 14 amino acids. CDR1 SGHDT and CDR2 YYEEEE come from the germline V gene. Here the CDR3 DNA reads TGTGCCAGCAGCCCCGGGACAGGGGTCTACGAGCAGTACTTC. Protein: CASSPGTGVYEQYF.

V usage is TRBV7-9 and J usage is TRBJ1-3, with no clear D. CDR1 is SEHNR, CDR2 FQNEAQ, per germline (reference sequence). This CDR3 has 12 amino acids. V dropped 11 bases and J dropped 0 bases, with 8 bases sitting between them. Here the CDR3 DNA reads TGTGCCGGGCTGGGCTCTGGAAACACCATATATTTT. Encoded protein: CAGLGSGNTIYF.

CDR3 amino acids: CASSALREGPQETQYF. The CDR3 DNA reads as TGTGCCAGCAGCGCGTTAAGGGAGGGGCCTCAAGAGACCCAGTACTTC. V and J are TRBV21-1 and TRBJ2-5; the table's D call TRBD2 went unverified against the DNA. TRBV21-1 is a recognized pseudogene. This CDR3 contains 16 residues.

The V and J genes are TRBV19 and TRBJ1-2, with a possible D match to TRBD1 (6 bases). CDR1 and CDR2 from the germline V gene are LNHDA and SQIVND (reference sequence). CDR3 length: 18 amino acids. Trimming stripped 6 bases from V and 2 bases from J, with 25 bases between. The CDR3 sequence is CASRGSSPAGERNYGYTF. As DNA, the CDR3 is TGTGCCAGTAGGGGATCGTCGCCAGCAGGGGAGCGAAACTATGGCTACACCTTC. Full variable domain (missing parts from reference TRBV19 and TRBJ1-2): DGGITQSPKYLFRKEGQNVTLSCEQNLNHDAMYWYRQDPGQGLRLIYYSQIVNDFQKGDIAEGYSVSREKKESFPLTVTSAQKNPTAFYLCASRGSSPAGERNYGYTFGSGTRLTVV.

CDR3 DNA sequence: TGTGCCAGCAAAGCCGGACAGACAAAATGGAACACCGGGGAGCTGTTTTTT. Amino acid sequence: CASKAGQTKWNTGELFF. The chain carries TRBV28 and TRBJ2-2, with a weak D call TRBD1 (6 bases). The V gene's germline CDR1 is MDHEN and CDR2 SYDVKM. The CDR3 has 17 amino acids. V lost 7 bases to trimming and J lost 1 base, with 19 bases between them.

The chain combines TRBV7-2 with TRBJ2-7; TRBD1 matches at 7 bases. CDR1 SGHTA and CDR2 FQGNSA come from the germline V gene. This CDR3 contains 15 residues. With 5 bases clipped from V and 0 bases from J, the junction kept 7 bases outside the gene matches. CDR3 sequence reads: CASSPSGTVSYEQYF. As DNA, the CDR3 is TGTGCCAGCAGCCCCTCCGGGACAGTCTCCTACGAGCAGTACTTC.

V usage is TRBV5-4 and J usage is TRBJ2-6, with a possible D match to TRBD2 (5 bases). Germline assignment: CDR1 SGHNT and CDR2 YYREEE (reference sequence). The CDR3 loop spans 16 amino acids. Trimming shortened V by 3 bases and J by 3 bases, and 13 bases separated the two germline ends. CDR3 DNA sequence: TGTGCCAGCAGCTCTTTTGCGGGCTTTGGGGCCAACGTCCTGACTTTC. Translated, it gives CASSSFAGFGANVLTF.

There are a few counts of this clone. The V gene is TRBV6-5, the J gene TRBJ2-3; perhaps TRBD2 as D (6 bases). Germline CDR1 and CDR2: MNHEY and SVGAGI. Trimming left V 6 bases short and J 10 bases short, with 23 bases between. There are 15 residues in the CDR3. The CDR3 DNA sequence: TGTGCCAGCAGCCCCGTCGCACTAGCCGGCAGAGCGCAGTATTTT. The encoded protein is CASSPVALAGRAQYF.

This rearrangement joins TRBV5-6 to TRBJ2-5; 9 bases fit TRBD1. This CDR3 spans 14 amino acids. After removal of 3 bases from V and 3 bases from J, the junction contained 3 bases not matched to a gene. Germline V gene sequence: CDR1 SGHDT, CDR2 YYEEEE. The CDR3 nucleotides are TGTGCCAGCAGCTCCCGACAGGGGGAAGAGACCCAGTACTTC. Translation: CASSSRQGEETQYF.

This sequence joins TRBV5-1 and TRBJ2-1, with a possible D match to TRBD2 (6 bases). Per germline, CDR1 SGHRS and CDR2 YFSETQ. The CDR3 runs 15 residues. The germline V and J ends were trimmed by 2 bases and 0 bases, with 9 bases remaining between them. The CDR3, as DNA: TGCGCCAGCAGCTTTAGCGGCAGCTCCTACAATGAGCAGTTCTTC. It is translated as CASSFSGSSYNEQFF.

The V and J genes are TRBV6-1 and TRBJ2-1; maybe TRBD1 (5 bases). Trimming shortened V by 4 bases and J by 0 bases, and 10 bases separated the two germline ends. This CDR3 has 15 residues. In germline, CDR1 is MNHNS, CDR2 SASEGT. This CDR3 is CASSGQGVSYNEQFF. In nucleotides, the CDR3 is TGTGCCAGCAGTGGCCAAGGGGTCTCCTACAATGAGCAGTTCTTC.